This TCR beta chain was sequenced for a study of sequential checkpoint blockade in melanoma. Study-wide background: Patients were randomized 1:1 to nivolumab-then-ipilimumab or ipilimumab-then-nivolumab first-line.

Regarding treatment: randomized to nivolumab then ipilimumab (arm A) or the reverse (arm B). None of the patients previously received DNA-damaging chemotherapy. PBMC sorting kept live CD3+CD8+ cells without CD19 or CD56. V was trimmed by 0 bases and J by 7 bases, leaving 10 bases between them. The CDR3 runs 14 residues. CDR1 is SSHAT, CDR2 FNYEAQ, per germline (reference sequence). The method was immunoSEQ multiplex PCR; TCRdb's version includes in-frame clones alone and lacks a portion of them. Of around 20,000 clones listed, 56% are singletons. The J gene is TRBJ2-1, the V gene TRBV7-7, with D tentatively TRBD2 (6 bases). The sample in question was CD8+ T cells sorted from blood (inferred from file names), obtained from a patient given nivolumab and ipilimumab in sequence. The sequence came from a human donor with melanoma. In nucleotides, the CDR3 is TGTGCCAGCAGCTTAGCTGGGAGCGGGAATGAGCAGTTCTTC. Encoded protein: CASSLAGSGNEQFF.